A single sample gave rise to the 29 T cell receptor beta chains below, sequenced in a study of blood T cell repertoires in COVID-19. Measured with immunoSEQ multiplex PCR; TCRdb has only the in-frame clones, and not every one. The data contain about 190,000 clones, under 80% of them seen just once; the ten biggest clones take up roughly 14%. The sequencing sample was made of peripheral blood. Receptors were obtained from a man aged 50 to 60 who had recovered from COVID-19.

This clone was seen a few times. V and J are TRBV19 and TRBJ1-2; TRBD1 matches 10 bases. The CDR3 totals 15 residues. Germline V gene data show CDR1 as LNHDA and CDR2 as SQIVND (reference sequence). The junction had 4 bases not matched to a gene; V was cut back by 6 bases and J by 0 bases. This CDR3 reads CASRTGQGTNYGYTF. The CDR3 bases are TGTGCCAGTAGAACGGGACAGGGGACTAACTATGGCTACACCTTC.

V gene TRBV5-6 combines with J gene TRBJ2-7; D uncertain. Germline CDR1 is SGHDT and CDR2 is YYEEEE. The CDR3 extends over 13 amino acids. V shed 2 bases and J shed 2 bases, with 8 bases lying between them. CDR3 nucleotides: TGTGCCAGCAGCTTCCCCCTAGCCTACGAGCAGTACTTC. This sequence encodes CASSFPLAYEQYF.

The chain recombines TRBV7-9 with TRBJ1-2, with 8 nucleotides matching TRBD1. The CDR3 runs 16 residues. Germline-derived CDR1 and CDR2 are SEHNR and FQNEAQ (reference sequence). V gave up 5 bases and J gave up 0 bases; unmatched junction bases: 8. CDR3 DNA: TGTGCCAGCAGCCCGCGCACAGGGGGTCCTAACTATGGCTACACCTTC. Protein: CASSPRTGGPNYGYTF.

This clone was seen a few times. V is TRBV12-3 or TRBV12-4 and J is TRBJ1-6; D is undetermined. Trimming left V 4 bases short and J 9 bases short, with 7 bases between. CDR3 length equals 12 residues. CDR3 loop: CASSSDSSPLHF. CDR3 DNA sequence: TGTGCCAGCAGTTCAGACTCTTCACCCCTCCACTTT.

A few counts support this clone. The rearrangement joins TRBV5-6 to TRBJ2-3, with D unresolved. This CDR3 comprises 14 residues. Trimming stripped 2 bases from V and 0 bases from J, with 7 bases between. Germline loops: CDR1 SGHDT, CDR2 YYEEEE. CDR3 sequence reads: CASSFVRSTDTQYF. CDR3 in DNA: TGTGCCAGCAGCTTCGTGAGAAGCACAGATACGCAGTATTTT. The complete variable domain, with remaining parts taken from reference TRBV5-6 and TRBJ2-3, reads DAGVTQSPTHLIKTRGQQVTLRCSPKSGHDTVSWYQQALGQGPQFIFQYYEEEERQRGNFPDRFSGHQFPNYSSELNVNALLLGDSALYLCASSFVRSTDTQYFGPGTRLTVL.

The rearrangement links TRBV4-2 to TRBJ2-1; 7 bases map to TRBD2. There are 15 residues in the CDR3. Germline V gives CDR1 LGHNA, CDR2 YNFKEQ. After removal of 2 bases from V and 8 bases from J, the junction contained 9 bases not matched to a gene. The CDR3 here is CASSQPGLTPDEQFF. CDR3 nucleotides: TGTGCCAGCAGCCAACCGGGACTAACCCCCGATGAGCAGTTCTTC.

DNA of the CDR3: TGTGCCACAAAACCGGGACATGAGGCGCGTGTTAACACCGGGGAGCTGTTTTTT. Encoded protein: CATKPGHEARVNTGELFF. The chain joins TRBV15 to TRBJ2-2, with D perhaps TRBD1 (6 bases). V was clipped by 9 bases and J by 2 bases, with 25 bases between them. Germline loops: CDR1 LNHNV, CDR2 YYDKDF (reference sequence). This CDR3 has 18 amino acids.

As DNA, the CDR3 is TGTGCCAGCAGTTCCCGGACAGTGGGCTATGGCTACACCTTC. Translating it yields CASSSRTVGYGYTF. The gene calls are TRBV27 and TRBJ1-2; D might be TRBD1 (6 bases). From germline, CDR1 is MNHEY and CDR2 SMNVEV (reference sequence). V was shortened by 4 bases and J by 4 bases, with 13 bases between the two germline ends. CDR3 size: 14 residues.

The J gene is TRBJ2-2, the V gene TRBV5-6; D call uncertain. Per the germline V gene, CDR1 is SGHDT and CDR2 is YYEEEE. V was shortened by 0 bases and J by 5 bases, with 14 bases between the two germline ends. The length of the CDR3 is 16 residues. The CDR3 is CASSLAEYYATGELFF. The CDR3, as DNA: TGTGCCAGCAGCTTGGCCGAGTACTATGCTACCGGGGAGCTGTTTTTT.

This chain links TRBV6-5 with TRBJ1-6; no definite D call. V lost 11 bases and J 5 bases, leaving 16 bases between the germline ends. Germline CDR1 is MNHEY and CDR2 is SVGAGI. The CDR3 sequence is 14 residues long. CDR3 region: CAGQAQSHNSPLHF. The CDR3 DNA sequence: TGTGCCGGTCAGGCCCAAAGTCATAATTCACCCCTCCACTTT.

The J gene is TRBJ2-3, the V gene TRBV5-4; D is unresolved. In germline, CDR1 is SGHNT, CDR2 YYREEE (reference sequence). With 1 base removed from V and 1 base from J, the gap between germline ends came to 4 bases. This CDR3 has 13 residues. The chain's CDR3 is CASSLSGTDTQYF. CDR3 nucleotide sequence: TGTGCCAGCAGCTTGTCGGGCACAGATACGCAGTATTTT. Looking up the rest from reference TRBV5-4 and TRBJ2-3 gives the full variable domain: ETGVTQSPTHLIKTRGQQVTLRCSSQSGHNTVSWYQQALGQGPQFIFQYYREEENGRGNFPPRFSGLQFPNYSSELNVNALELDDSALYLCASSLSGTDTQYFGPGTRLTVL.

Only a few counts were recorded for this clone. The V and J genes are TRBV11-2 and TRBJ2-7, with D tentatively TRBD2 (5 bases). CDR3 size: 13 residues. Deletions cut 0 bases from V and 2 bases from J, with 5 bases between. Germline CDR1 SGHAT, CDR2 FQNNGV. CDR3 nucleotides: TGTGCCAGCAGCTTAGAACTAGCCTACGAGCAGTACTTC. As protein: CASSLELAYEQYF.

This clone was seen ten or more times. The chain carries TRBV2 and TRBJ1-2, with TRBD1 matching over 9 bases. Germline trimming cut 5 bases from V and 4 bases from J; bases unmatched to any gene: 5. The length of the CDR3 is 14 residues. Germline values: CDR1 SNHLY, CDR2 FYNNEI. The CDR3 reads CASSRDREVYGYTF. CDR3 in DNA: TGTGCCAGCAGTCGGGACAGGGAAGTCTATGGCTACACCTTC.

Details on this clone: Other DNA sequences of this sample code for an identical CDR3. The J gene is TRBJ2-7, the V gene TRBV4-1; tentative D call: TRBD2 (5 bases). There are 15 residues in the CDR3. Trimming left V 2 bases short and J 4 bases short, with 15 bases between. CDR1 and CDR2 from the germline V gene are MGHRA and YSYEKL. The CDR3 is CASSQRTSGNYEQYF. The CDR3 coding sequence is TGCGCCAGCAGCCAACGGACCTCGGGGAATTACGAGCAGTACTTC.

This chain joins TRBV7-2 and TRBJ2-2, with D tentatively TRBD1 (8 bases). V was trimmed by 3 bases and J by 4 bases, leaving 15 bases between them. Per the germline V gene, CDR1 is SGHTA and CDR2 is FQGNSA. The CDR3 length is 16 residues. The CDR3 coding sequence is TGTGCCAGCAGCTTCAAAACAGGGGGGGGCACCGGGGAGCTGTTTTTT. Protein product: CASSFKTGGGTGELFF.

CDR3 in DNA: TGTGCCAGCAGCTTTGGGTTAGGGAGCGAGCAGTACTTC. It specifies CASSFGLGSEQYF. V gene TRBV7-3 combines with J gene TRBJ2-7, with D tentatively TRBD2 (5 bases). There are 13 residues in the CDR3. V was pared by 3 bases and J by 6 bases, with 12 bases between. Looked up from germline, CDR1 is SGHTA and CDR2 is FQGTGA.

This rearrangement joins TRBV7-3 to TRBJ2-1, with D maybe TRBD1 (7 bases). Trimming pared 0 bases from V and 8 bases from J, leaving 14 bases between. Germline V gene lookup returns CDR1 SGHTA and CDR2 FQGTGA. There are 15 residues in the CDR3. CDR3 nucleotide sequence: TGTGCCAGCAGCTTAACCAGGGGGGCCGGGCATGAGCAGTTCTTC. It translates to CASSLTRGAGHEQFF.

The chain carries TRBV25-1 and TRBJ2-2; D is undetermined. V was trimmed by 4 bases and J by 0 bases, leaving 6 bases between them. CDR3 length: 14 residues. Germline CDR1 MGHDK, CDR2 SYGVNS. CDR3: CASSVPANTGELFF. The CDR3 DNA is TGTGCCAGCAGTGTCCCAGCGAACACCGGGGAGCTGTTTTTT.

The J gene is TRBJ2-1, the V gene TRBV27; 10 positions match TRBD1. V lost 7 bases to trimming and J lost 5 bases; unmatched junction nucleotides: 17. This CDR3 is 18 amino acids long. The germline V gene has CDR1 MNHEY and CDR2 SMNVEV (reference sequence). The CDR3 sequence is CASNKIPGQGNSDNEQFF. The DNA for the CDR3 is TGTGCCAGCAACAAGATCCCGGGACAGGGGAACTCTGACAATGAGCAGTTCTTC.

The CDR3 loop reads CSAGGLAGIEQFF. The CDR3 DNA is TGCAGTGCTGGTGGACTAGCGGGGATTGAGCAGTTCTTC. V and J are TRBV20-1 and TRBJ2-1; 12 nucleotides align to TRBD2. CDR1 is DFQATT, CDR2 SNEGSKA, per germline (reference sequence). The CDR3 is 13 residues long. Trimming took 5 bases from V and 9 from J; bases not matched to a gene: 5.

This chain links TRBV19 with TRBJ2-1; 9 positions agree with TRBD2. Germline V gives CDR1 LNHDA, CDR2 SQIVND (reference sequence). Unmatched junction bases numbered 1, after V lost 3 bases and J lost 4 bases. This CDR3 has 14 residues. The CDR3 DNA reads TGTGCCAGTAGTATCCTAGCGGGGTACAATGAGCAGTTCTTC. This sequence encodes CASSILAGYNEQFF.

The DNA of the CDR3 is TGTGCCAGCAGCCCTAGACAGGTTGCAAACTATGGCTACACCTTC. This sequence encodes CASSPRQVANYGYTF. V gene TRBV9 combines with J gene TRBJ1-2; D is perhaps TRBD1 (6 bases). The CDR3 consists of 15 residues. V lost 4 bases, J lost 2 bases, and 15 bases lay in between. Germline-derived CDR1 and CDR2 are SGDLS and YYNGEE.

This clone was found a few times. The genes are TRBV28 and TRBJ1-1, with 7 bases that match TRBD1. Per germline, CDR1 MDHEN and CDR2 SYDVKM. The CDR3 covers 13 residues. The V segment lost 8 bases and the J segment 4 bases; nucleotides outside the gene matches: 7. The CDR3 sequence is CASVKQGITEAFF. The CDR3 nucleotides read TGTGCCAGCGTAAAACAGGGGATCACTGAAGCTTTCTTT.

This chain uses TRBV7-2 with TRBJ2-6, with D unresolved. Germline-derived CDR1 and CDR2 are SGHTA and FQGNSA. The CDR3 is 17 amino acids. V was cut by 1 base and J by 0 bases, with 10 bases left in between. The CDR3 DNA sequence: TGTGCCAGCAGCTTAGGTCTTACGCGCTCTGGGGCCAACGTCCTGACTTTC. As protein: CASSLGLTRSGANVLTF.

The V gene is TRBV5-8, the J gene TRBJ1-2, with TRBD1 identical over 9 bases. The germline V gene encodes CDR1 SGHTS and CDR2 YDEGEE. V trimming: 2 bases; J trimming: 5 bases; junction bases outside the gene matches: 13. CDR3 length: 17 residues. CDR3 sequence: CASSLYRTWTGEYGYTF. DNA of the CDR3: TGTGCCAGCAGCTTATACCGAACCTGGACAGGGGAGTATGGCTACACCTTC.

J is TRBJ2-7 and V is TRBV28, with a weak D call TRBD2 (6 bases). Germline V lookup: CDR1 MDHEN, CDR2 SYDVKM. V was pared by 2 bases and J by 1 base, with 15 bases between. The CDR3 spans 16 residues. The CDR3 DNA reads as TGTGCCAGCAGTTTAGGGGTGACTAGTTTGTCCTACGAGCAGTACTTC. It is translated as CASSLGVTSLSYEQYF.

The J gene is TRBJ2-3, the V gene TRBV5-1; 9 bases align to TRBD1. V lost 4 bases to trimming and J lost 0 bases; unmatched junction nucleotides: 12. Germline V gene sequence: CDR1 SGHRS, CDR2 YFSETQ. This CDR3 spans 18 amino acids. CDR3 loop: CASSRGDRASSSTDTQYF. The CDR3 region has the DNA TGCGCCAGCAGCCGAGGGGACAGGGCTTCCTCTAGCACAGATACGCAGTATTTT.

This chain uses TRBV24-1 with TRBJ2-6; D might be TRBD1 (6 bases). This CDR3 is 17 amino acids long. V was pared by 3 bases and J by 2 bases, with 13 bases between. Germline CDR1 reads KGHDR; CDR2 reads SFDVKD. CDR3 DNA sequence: TGTGCCACCAGTGATCAGGGGATGGGGGCTGGGGCCAACGTCCTGACTTTC. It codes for CATSDQGMGAGANVLTF.

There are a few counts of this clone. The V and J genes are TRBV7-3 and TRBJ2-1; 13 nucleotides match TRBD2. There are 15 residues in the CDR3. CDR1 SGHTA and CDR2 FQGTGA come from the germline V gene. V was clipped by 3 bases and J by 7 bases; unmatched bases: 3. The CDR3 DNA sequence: TGTGCCAGCAGCTTCGGGACTAGCGGGACGAATGAGCAGTTCTTC. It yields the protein CASSFGTSGTNEQFF.